The 29 T cell receptor beta chains below all came from one sample that was sequenced in a study of graft-versus-host responses after intestinal transplantation. Libraries were prepared by immunoSEQ multiplex PCR; TCRdb keeps only in-frame clonotypes and omits some of them. The sample shows 90,000 to 100,000 clones, roughly 83% of them seen only once. Specimen: PBMCs, collected 255 days after intestinal transplant. The receptors here all came from a human patient who received an intestinal transplant, so some T cells may come from the graft donor.

The chain uses TRBV27 and TRBJ2-7; D is perhaps TRBD2 (5 bases). Trimming removed 3 bases from V and 3 bases from J, with 12 bases in between. The germline CDR1 and CDR2 sequences are MNHEY and SMNVEV (reference sequence). This CDR3 has 14 residues. DNA of the CDR3: TGTGCCAGCAGTTTGGGCAGGAGGAACTACGAGCAGTACTTC. As protein: CASSLGRRNYEQYF.

V and J are TRBV6-5 and TRBJ1-5, with D hard to call. V lost 4 bases and J 3 bases, leaving 7 bases between the germline ends. CDR1 is MNHEY, CDR2 SVGAGI, per germline. The CDR3 runs to 13 residues. In DNA form, the CDR3 reads TGTGCCAGCAGTTCACGGGACAATCAGCCCCAGCATTTT. Its protein is CASSSRDNQPQHF.

The chain links TRBV6-6 to TRBJ2-7, with 10 bases lining up with TRBD1. CDR3 length equals 15 residues. From germline, CDR1 is MNHNY and CDR2 SVGAGI (reference sequence). V was clipped by 8 bases and J by 1 base; unmatched bases: 8. The CDR3 nucleotides read TGTGCCAGCCTAGATCGGGACAGGGGATCCTACGAGCAGTACTTC. Its translation is CASLDRDRGSYEQYF.

In nucleotides, the CDR3 is TGTGCCAGCAGCAGACAGGGGACTGGAAACACCATATATTTT. Translated: CASSRQGTGNTIYF. The chain links TRBV25-1 to TRBJ1-3; TRBD1 matches at 8 bases. CDR1 is MGHDK and CDR2 is SYGVNS in the germline V gene. V lost 6 bases and J lost 2; bases outside the gene matches: 3. The CDR3 spans 14 residues.

This chain joins TRBV9 and TRBJ2-3; 9 bases agree with TRBD2. In germline, CDR1 is SGDLS, CDR2 YYNGEE. Unmatched junction bases numbered 8, after V lost 0 bases and J lost 6 bases. The CDR3 contains 16 residues. Here the CDR3 DNA reads TGTGCCAGCAGCGTAGCGCCCAGCGGGGGGCAGGATACGCAGTATTTT. Translated: CASSVAPSGGQDTQYF.

The chain joins TRBV29-1 to TRBJ1-3; D is ambiguous. This CDR3 contains 12 residues. Looked up from germline, CDR1 is SQVTM and CDR2 is ANQGSEA. Between the trimmed V and J ends, which lost 6 bases and 2 bases, there was a span of 8 bases. CDR3 sequence (DNA): TGCAGCGTCTCCGAACCTGGAAACACCATATATTTT. Encoded protein: CSVSEPGNTIYF.

The V gene is TRBV29-1, the J gene TRBJ1-2; D possibly corresponds to TRBD1 (5 bases). Per germline, CDR1 SQVTM and CDR2 ANQGSEA. This CDR3 spans 11 amino acids. Trimming left V 5 bases short and J 5 bases short, with 9 bases between. The CDR3 nucleotides are TGCAGCGTTAAAGGGACTTATGGCTACACCTTC. As protein: CSVKGTYGYTF.

This clone was seen a single time. The CDR3 sequence is CASRDRGGDNGYTF. The DNA of the CDR3 is TGTGCCAGCAGGGACCGAGGGGGCGACAATGGCTACACCTTC. This chain joins TRBV2 and TRBJ1-2, with 7 bases lining up with TRBD1. The CDR3 consists of 14 residues. The J segment lost 6 bases and the V segment lost 6 bases, leaving 10 bases of the junction unmatched. Germline-derived CDR1 and CDR2 are SNHLY and FYNNEI.

This clone has just one count. The chain has TRBV28 and TRBJ2-7; TRBD2 aligns across 8 bases. V lost 1 base, J lost 5 bases, and 7 bases stayed unmatched. Germline V gene data show CDR1 as MDHEN and CDR2 as SYDVKM. The CDR3 runs 15 residues. The CDR3 sequence is CASSLFVSGIHEQYF. In nucleotides, the CDR3 is TGTGCCAGCAGTTTATTTGTTAGCGGGATCCACGAGCAGTACTTC.

J is TRBJ2-4 and V is TRBV10-3; possibly TRBD1 for D (8 bases). The CDR3 is 15 amino acids. Trimming cost V 2 bases and J 7 bases, with 15 bases left between them. Germline lookup yields CDR1 ENHRY and CDR2 SYGVKD. CDR3 protein: CAISETGGARNIQYF. DNA for the CDR3: TGTGCCATCAGTGAGACAGGGGGGGCGCGCAACATTCAGTACTTC.

V gene TRBV5-6 combines with J gene TRBJ2-7, with no clear D. This CDR3 has 14 residues. Germline CDR1 is SGHDT and CDR2 is YYEEEE. The V and J ends lost 0 bases and 1 base respectively, with 8 bases between them. The CDR3 is CASSLGQLSYEQYV. For the CDR3, the DNA is TGTGCCAGCAGCTTGGGACAACTTTCCTACGAGCAGTACGTC.

CDR3 nucleotide sequence: TGTGCCAGCAGCTTGGGGGGCTTCTCCTACGAGCAGTACTTC. Translating it yields CASSLGGFSYEQYF. The chain joins TRBV5-4 to TRBJ2-5, with D possibly being TRBD1 (5 bases). The DNA matches TRBJ2-7 better at its end, which makes the J call doubtful. CDR1 is SGHNT and CDR2 is YYREEE in the germline V gene (reference sequence). CDR3 size: 14 residues.

The chain has TRBV29-1 and TRBJ1-2; D is possibly TRBD1 (6 bases). The CDR3 loop spans 14 amino acids. Germline V gene sequence: CDR1 SQVTM, CDR2 ANQGSEA. V lost 3 bases to trimming and J lost 0 bases, with 11 bases between them. The CDR3 DNA reads as TGCAGCGTTGACCAGGGGTGGACTAACTATGGCTACACCTTC. As protein: CSVDQGWTNYGYTF.

This clone appeared a single time. The V and J genes are TRBV6-5 and TRBJ2-2; unclear D gene. There are 13 residues in the CDR3. V was trimmed by 0 bases and J by 6 bases, leaving 5 bases between them. The germline V gene encodes CDR1 MNHEY and CDR2 SVGAGI. The CDR3 bases are TGTGCCAGCAGTTACTCTGGGCCCGGGGAGCTGTTTTTT. This sequence encodes CASSYSGPGELFF.

This sequence joins TRBV19 and TRBJ2-3; 8 bases line up with TRBD1. The V gene's germline CDR1 is LNHDA and CDR2 SQIVND (reference sequence). The CDR3 sequence is 16 residues long. V dropped 3 bases and J dropped 5; count of bases not matched to a gene: 10. CDR3 in DNA: TGTGCCAGTAGTATGACAGGGGCACTAGGGGGAGATACGCAGTATTTT. The encoded protein is CASSMTGALGGDTQYF.

The genes are TRBV5-8 and TRBJ1-2; no reliable D call. CDR1 and CDR2 from the germline V gene are SGHTS and YDEGEE. The CDR3 spans 13 residues. The V and J ends lost 6 bases and 4 bases respectively, with 13 bases between them. CDR3 DNA: TGTGCCAGCAATATCATGAGGGCCTATGGCTACACCTTC. As protein: CASNIMRAYGYTF. Together with reference TRBV5-8 and TRBJ1-2, the CDR3 gives the full variable domain: EAGVTQSPTHLIKTRGQQATLRCSPISGHTSVYWYQQALGLGLQFLLWYDEGEERNRGNFPPRFSGRQFPNYSSELNVNALELEDSALYLCASNIMRAYGYTFGSGTRLTVV.

As DNA, the CDR3 is TGTGCCAGCAGCCAAGACTGGACTAGCGCGAGCACCGGGGAGCTGTTTTTT. Its protein is CASSQDWTSASTGELFF. This chain links TRBV4-2 with TRBJ2-2; 9 bases line up with TRBD2. The CDR3 is 17 amino acids. Germline values: CDR1 LGHNA, CDR2 YNFKEQ. J was trimmed by 4 bases and V by 0 bases; bases with no gene match: 6.

The chain combines TRBV29-1 with TRBJ2-2; D not certain. The CDR3 is made up of 11 amino acids. Germline V gene lookup returns CDR1 SQVTM and CDR2 ANQGSEA. V lost 4 bases and J lost 6, with 6 bases in between. The CDR3, as DNA: TGCAGCGTTGTAGGGTCCGGGGAGCTGTTTTTT. This encodes CSVVGSGELFF.

The chain employs TRBV19 and TRBJ2-3, with 7 bases matching TRBD2. The CDR3 extends over 15 amino acids. V shed 6 bases and J 0 bases; nucleotides not matched to a gene: 6. CDR1 LNHDA and CDR2 SQIVND come from the germline V gene (reference sequence). The CDR3 nucleotides read TGTGCCAGTAGACCGCGGGGGTTTAGCACAGATACGCAGTATTTT. Protein product: CASRPRGFSTDTQYF.

This clone has just one count. The chain employs TRBV28 and TRBJ2-5; 10 bases line up with TRBD1. This CDR3 has 13 amino acids. Per the germline V gene, CDR1 is MDHEN and CDR2 is SYDVKM. V shed 6 bases, J shed 6 bases, and the junction held 4 bases outside the gene matches. CDR3 coding DNA: TGTGCCAGCAGAAAGGACAGGGGGAAGACCCAGTACTTC. It codes for CASRKDRGKTQYF.

The chain carries TRBV6-5 and TRBJ1-1, with TRBD1 as a possible D gene (5 bases). V was shortened by 2 bases and J by 5 bases, with 9 bases between the two germline ends. The germline gives CDR1 MNHEY, CDR2 SVGAGI. The CDR3 extends over 13 amino acids. DNA of the CDR3: TGTGCCAGCAGTTACACGGGGGAGACTGAAGCTTTCTTT. Its translation: CASSYTGETEAFF.

The rearrangement joins TRBV9 to TRBJ2-4; 8 positions match TRBD2. This CDR3 region has 22 residues. V gave up 0 bases and J gave up 0 bases; unmatched junction bases: 20. Germline CDR1 and CDR2: SGDLS and YYNGEE. The CDR3 reads CASSVVSVLAGGGLLAKNIQYF. In nucleotides, the CDR3 is TGTGCCAGCAGCGTAGTGTCGGTCTTAGCGGGCGGGGGGTTACTAGCCAAAAACATTCAGTACTTC. Complete variable domain (other parts from reference TRBV9 and TRBJ2-4): DSGVTQTPKHLITATGQRVTLRCSPRSGDLSVYWYQQSLDQGLQFLIQYYNGEERAKGNILERFSAQQFPDLHSELNLSSLELGDSALYFCASSVVSVLAGGGLLAKNIQYFGAGTRLSVL.

CDR3 bases: TGTGCCAGCCTACCGACGGACAGGGCCTATAATTCACCCCTCCACTTT. Its protein product is CASLPTDRAYNSPLHF. The chain recombines TRBV6-6 with TRBJ1-6, with 8 bases matching TRBD1. CDR3 length: 16 residues. Looked up from germline, CDR1 is MNHNY and CDR2 is SVGAGI (reference sequence). The ends lost 8 bases at V and 2 bases at J; junction bases unmatched: 8.

CDR3 DNA sequence: TGTGCCAGTAGGGACAGAGGACGGAACACTGAAGCTTTCTTT. This gives the protein CASRDRGRNTEAFF. This chain links TRBV19 with TRBJ1-1, with a tentative D call TRBD1 (6 bases). V was cut by 6 bases and J by 1 base, with 12 bases left in between. The CDR3 has 14 residues. Germline V gives CDR1 LNHDA, CDR2 SQIVND (reference sequence).

The count of this clone is one. The V gene is TRBV28, the J gene TRBJ2-1; a weak D match, TRBD2 (6 bases). Germline CDR1 reads MDHEN; CDR2 reads SYDVKM. The CDR3 length is 15 residues. V lost 5 bases and J 7 bases, leaving 18 bases between the germline ends. This chain's CDR3 is CASSLLGLPGNEQFF. The CDR3 DNA is TGTGCCAGCAGTCTGCTGGGACTCCCGGGGAATGAGCAGTTCTTC.

The chain combines TRBV18 with TRBJ2-7; no reliable D call. Deletions cut 6 bases from V and 6 bases from J, with 21 bases between. Germline lookup yields CDR1 KGHSH and CDR2 LQKENI. The CDR3 has 15 residues. CDR3 in DNA: TGTGCCAGCTCCCCCTCCCAGCCCTCATTGTCCGAGCAGTACGTC. Its translation is CASSPSQPSLSEQYV.

The chain joins TRBV10-3 to TRBJ1-5; D gene uncertain. This CDR3 spans 14 amino acids. The germline V gene has CDR1 ENHRY and CDR2 SYGVKD. Trimming stripped 2 bases from V and 0 bases from J, with 5 bases between. The CDR3 reads CAISEAASNQPQHF. CDR3 in DNA: TGTGCCATCAGTGAGGCAGCTAGCAATCAGCCCCAGCATTTT.

The chain carries TRBV5-7 and TRBJ1-3, with TRBD1 matching 7 bases. TRBV5-7 falls under the ORF class, with uncertain function. V lost 0 bases, J lost 2 bases, and 5 bases stayed unmatched. The CDR3 is made up of 16 amino acids. This chain's CDR3 is CASSLGQGYTGNTIYF. In nucleotides, the CDR3 is TGTGCCAGCAGCTTGGGACAGGGCTATACTGGAAACACCATATATTTT.

The sample holds one count of this clone. The V gene is TRBV2, the J gene TRBJ1-2; D is ambiguous. V lost 4 bases and J lost 2, with 14 bases in between. This CDR3 spans 15 amino acids. The germline gives CDR1 SNHLY, CDR2 FYNNEI. The CDR3 coding sequence is TGTGCCAGCAGTGGTCAGGAGGAGGGCAACTATGGCTACACCTTC. It is translated as CASSGQEEGNYGYTF.